This is a list of T cell receptor beta chains from one sample in a study of blood T cell repertoires in COVID-19. The assay was immunoSEQ multiplex PCR, and TCRdb's table has in-frame clones only and misses some. The sample shows about 140,000 clones, 70% to 80% of them seen only once. The sequenced sample was peripheral blood. The receptors shown here come from a woman aged 50 to 60 with active or convalescent COVID-19. The CDR3 runs from the conserved cysteine through the conserved F or W.

CDR3 protein,J gene,V gene
CASSVGGTNEKLFF,TRBJ1-4,TRBV9
CASSLRDWGTDTQYF,TRBJ2-3,TRBV18
CSVGTGGGSEKLFF,TRBJ1-4,TRBV29-1
CATSAGVNTEAFF,TRBJ1-1,TRBV24-1
CASSFAGAYNEQFF,TRBJ2-1,TRBV13
CATSRDIVGQGQETQYF,TRBJ2-5,TRBV15
CASRGGRGLSYEQYF,TRBJ2-7,TRBV19
CASSGRVTGELFF,TRBJ2-2,TRBV5-6
CASSRDSANSPLHF,TRBJ1-6,TRBV7-9
CASSPGGGTEAFF,TRBJ1-1,TRBV5-5
CASSVGVYQPQHF,TRBJ1-5,TRBV11-2
CASIGLAGPNEQFF,TRBJ2-1,TRBV10-2
CASSVDTDQPQHF,TRBJ1-5,TRBV9
CASSRDRSGYTF,TRBJ1-2,TRBV12-3/TRBV12-4
CASSRASGGEKLFF,TRBJ1-4,TRBV14
CASSEAALGTQYF,TRBJ2-5,TRBV6-1
CASSLRRQNTEAFF,TRBJ1-1,TRBV27
CASSSSGAYEQYF,TRBJ2-7,TRBV5-4
CASTTDRRNTGELFF,TRBJ2-2,TRBV19
CASQIAAKNTGELFF,TRBJ2-2,TRBV19
CASSRIGLAGVGAGELFF,TRBJ2-2,TRBV5-1
CASSSSGGVMADTQYF,TRBJ2-3,TRBV27
CASSLEGGGTEAFF,TRBJ1-1,TRBV5-1
CASSLRTSGSYEQYF,TRBJ2-7,TRBV28
CASSFYRTGGNGYTF,TRBJ1-2,TRBV7-2
CASSARQAVNTEAFF,TRBJ1-1,TRBV9
CASRGLAGEVGETQYF,TRBJ2-5,TRBV27
CASSPLRDRGFVNTEAFF,TRBJ1-1,TRBV18
CSVEKGQGYGYTF,TRBJ1-2,TRBV29-1
CASSSGTGAYGYTF,TRBJ1-2,TRBV27
CAWSWRAGGHEQFF,TRBJ2-1,TRBV30
CASRGTGRDTQYF,TRBJ2-3,TRBV27
CASSQHDNREGAYEQYF,TRBJ2-7,TRBV3-1/TRBV3-2
CASSETGVGNTEAFF,TRBJ1-1,TRBV28
CASSLKIAGLWAQYF,TRBJ2-5,TRBV5-6
CASSSSGTGAKGNTIYF,TRBJ1-3,TRBV7-9
CASSSYRGVDGYTF,TRBJ1-2,TRBV6-5
CASSLSGRGSEQYF,TRBJ2-7,TRBV6-6
CAISVQRESGEQYF,TRBJ2-7,TRBV10-3
CASSLRSRQGDYYNSPLHF,TRBJ1-6,TRBV7-8
CASSSWTGLGNEQFF,TRBJ2-1,TRBV7-2
CASRTGGWTEAFF,TRBJ1-1,TRBV2
CASSWDRAISYGYTF,TRBJ1-2,TRBV5-1
CASSLNVETDTQYF,TRBJ2-3,TRBV5-1
CASLRGGWHSYEQYF,TRBJ2-7,TRBV4-3
CASRPGQGFSQPQHF,TRBJ1-5,TRBV6-5
CASSEALGPVYGYTF,TRBJ1-2,TRBV6-1
CASSLPLLAGGWNTGELFF,TRBJ2-2,TRBV28
CASSNPGSGNEKLFF,TRBJ1-4,TRBV19
CASSPRTGELFF,TRBJ2-2,TRBV16
CASRKDRTEAFF,TRBJ1-1,TRBV3-1/TRBV3-2
CASSPKHLIMGQYYGYTF,TRBJ1-2,TRBV18
CASYRGAQGSYGYTF,TRBJ1-2,TRBV6-5
CASSPSPGNNEQFF,TRBJ2-1,TRBV18
CASGLVVRGQGDEQYF,TRBJ2-7,TRBV12-5
CASSQGLLAGNKETQYF,TRBJ2-5,TRBV3-1/TRBV3-2
CASSGWDRGKYSNQPQHF,TRBJ1-5,TRBV6-1